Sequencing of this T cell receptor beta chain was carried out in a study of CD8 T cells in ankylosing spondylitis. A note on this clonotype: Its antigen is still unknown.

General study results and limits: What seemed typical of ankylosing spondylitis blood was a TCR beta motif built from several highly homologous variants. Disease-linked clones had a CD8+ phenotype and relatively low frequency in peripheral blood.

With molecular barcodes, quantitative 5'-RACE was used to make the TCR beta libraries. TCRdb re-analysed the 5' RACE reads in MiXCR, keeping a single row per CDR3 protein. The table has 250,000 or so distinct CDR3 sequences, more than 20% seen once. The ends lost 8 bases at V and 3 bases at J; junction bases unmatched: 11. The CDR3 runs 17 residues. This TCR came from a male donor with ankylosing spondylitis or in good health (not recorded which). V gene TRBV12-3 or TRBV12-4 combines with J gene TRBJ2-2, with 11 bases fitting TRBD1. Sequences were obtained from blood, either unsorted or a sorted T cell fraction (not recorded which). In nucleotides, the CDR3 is TGTGCCAGCTCATCCGGAGGACAGGGGGCGGACACCGGGGAGCTGTTTTTT. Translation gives CASSSGGQGADTGELFF.